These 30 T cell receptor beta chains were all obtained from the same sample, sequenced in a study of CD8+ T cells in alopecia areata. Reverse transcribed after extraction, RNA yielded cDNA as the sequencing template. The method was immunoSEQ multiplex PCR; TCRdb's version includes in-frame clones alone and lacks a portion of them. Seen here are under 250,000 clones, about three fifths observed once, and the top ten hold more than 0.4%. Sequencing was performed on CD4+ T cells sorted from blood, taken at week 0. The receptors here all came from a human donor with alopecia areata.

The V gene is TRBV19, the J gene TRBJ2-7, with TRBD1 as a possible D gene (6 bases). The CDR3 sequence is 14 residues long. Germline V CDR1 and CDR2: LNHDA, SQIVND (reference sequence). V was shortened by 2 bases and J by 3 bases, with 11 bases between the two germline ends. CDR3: CASSIYRVDYEQYF. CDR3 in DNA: TGTGCCAGTAGTATATACAGGGTAGACTACGAGCAGTACTTC.

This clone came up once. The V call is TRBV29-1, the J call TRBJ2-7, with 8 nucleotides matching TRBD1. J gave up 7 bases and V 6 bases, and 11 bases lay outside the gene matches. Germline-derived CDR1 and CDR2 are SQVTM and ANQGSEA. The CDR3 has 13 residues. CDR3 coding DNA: TGCAGCGTAGGGACAGGACTTCTGGGTGAGCAGTACTTC. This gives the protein CSVGTGLLGEQYF.

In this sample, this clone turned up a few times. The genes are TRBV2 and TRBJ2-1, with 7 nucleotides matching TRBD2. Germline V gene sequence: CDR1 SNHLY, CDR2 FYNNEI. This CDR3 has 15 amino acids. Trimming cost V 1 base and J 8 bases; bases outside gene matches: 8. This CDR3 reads CASSEGSLLAYEQFF. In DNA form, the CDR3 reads TGTGCCAGCAGTGAAGGTTCGTTACTAGCGTATGAGCAGTTCTTC.

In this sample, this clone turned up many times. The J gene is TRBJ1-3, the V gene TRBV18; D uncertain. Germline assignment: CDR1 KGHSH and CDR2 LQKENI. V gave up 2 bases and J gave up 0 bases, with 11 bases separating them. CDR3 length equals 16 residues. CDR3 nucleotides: TGTGCCAGCTCACCAGCTGGCAGCCGCTCTGGAAACACCATATATTTT. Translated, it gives CASSPAGSRSGNTIYF.

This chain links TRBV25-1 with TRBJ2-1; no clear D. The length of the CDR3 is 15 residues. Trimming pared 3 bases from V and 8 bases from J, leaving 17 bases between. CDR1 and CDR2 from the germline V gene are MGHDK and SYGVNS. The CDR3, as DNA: TGTGCCAGCAGTGAGTCCGGTTTCAGTTCCGATGAGCAGTTCTTC. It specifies CASSESGFSSDEQFF.

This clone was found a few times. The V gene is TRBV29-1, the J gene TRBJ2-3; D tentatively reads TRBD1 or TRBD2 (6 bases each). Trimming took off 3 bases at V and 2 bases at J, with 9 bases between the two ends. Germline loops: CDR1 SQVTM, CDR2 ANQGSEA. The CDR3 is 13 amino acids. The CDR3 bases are TGCAGCGTTGATTCGGGGGCCACAGATACGCAGTATTTT. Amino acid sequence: CSVDSGATDTQYF.

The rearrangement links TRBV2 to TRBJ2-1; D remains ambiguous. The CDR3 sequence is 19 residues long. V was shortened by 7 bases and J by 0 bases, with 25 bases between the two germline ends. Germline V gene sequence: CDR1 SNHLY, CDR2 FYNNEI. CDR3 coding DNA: TGTGCCAGCATCAGTAGGGCGGTTAGCCTCCCCCGCTCCTACAATGAGCAGTTCTTC. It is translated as CASISRAVSLPRSYNEQFF.

The chain's CDR3 is CASSYRQGWEQYF. The CDR3 DNA reads TGTGCCAGCAGTTACCGTCAGGGCTGGGAGCAGTACTTC. The V gene is TRBV6-5, the J gene TRBJ2-7; D may be TRBD1 (5 bases). Trimming removed 2 bases at V and 7 bases at J, with 12 bases between. This CDR3 contains 13 residues. The V gene's germline CDR1 is MNHEY and CDR2 SVGAGI.

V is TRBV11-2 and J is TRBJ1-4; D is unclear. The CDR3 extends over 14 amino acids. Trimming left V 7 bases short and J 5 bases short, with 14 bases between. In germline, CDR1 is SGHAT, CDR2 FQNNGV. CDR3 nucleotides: TGTGCCAGCAACCCTCTATGGCAAAATGAAAAACTGTTTTTT. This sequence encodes CASNPLWQNEKLFF.

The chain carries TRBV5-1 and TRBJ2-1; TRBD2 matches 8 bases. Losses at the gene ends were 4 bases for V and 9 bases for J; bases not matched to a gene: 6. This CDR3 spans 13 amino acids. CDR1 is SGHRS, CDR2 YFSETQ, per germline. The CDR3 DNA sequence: TGCGCCAGCAGCCAGCGGGAGATCAGTGAGCAGTTCTTC. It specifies CASSQREISEQFF.

The CDR3 DNA reads as TGTGCCAGCAGTAGGCAGCAGGGTAGTCTGTTTTTT. As protein: CASSRQQGSLFF. The chain uses TRBV2 and TRBJ1-4; tentative D call: TRBD1 (5 bases). CDR1 is SNHLY and CDR2 is FYNNEI in the germline V gene. Trimming took off 5 bases at V and 14 bases at J, with 15 bases between the two ends. CDR3 length equals 12 residues.

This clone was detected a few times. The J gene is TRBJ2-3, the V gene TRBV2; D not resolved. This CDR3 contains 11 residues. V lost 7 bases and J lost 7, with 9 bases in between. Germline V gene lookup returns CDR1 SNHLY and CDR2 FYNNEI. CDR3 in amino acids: CASKTPYTQYF. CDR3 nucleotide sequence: TGTGCCAGCAAGACTCCGTATACGCAGTATTTT.

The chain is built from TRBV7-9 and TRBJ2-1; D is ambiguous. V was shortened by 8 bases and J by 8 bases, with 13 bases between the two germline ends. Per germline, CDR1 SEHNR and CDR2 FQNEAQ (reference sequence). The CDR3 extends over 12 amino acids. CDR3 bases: TGTGCCAGCGGGAATGAGGCACATGAGCAGTTCTTC. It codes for CASGNEAHEQFF.

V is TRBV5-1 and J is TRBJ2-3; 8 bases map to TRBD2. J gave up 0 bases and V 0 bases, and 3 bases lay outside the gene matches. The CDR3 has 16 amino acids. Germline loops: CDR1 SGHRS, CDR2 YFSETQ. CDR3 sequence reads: CASSLAASGSTDTQYF. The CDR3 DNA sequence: TGCGCCAGCAGCTTGGCGGCTAGCGGGAGCACAGATACGCAGTATTTT.

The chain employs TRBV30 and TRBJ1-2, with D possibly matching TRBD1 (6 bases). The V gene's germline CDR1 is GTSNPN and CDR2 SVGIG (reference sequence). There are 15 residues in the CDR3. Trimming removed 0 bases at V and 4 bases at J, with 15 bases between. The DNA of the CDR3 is TGTGCCTGGAGTGTATCCTTGACAGGCGGCTATGGCTACACCTTC. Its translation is CAWSVSLTGGYGYTF.

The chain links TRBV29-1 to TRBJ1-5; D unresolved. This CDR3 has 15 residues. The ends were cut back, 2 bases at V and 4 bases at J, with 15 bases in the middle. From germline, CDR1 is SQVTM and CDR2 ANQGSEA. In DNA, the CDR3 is TGCAGCGTTGAAATGAGCTGGGAATGGAATCAGCCCCAGCATTTT. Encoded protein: CSVEMSWEWNQPQHF.

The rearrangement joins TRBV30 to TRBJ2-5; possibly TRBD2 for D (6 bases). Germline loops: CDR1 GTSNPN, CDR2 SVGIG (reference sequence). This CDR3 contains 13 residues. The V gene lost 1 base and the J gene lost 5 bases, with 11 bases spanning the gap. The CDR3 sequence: CAWSDGGWETQYF. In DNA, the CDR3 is TGTGCCTGGAGTGATGGGGGGTGGGAGACCCAGTACTTC.

In DNA form, the CDR3 reads TGTGCCAGCAGCTTGGGGAGGCAGACATCTAATGAAAAACTGTTTTTT. This translates into CASSLGRQTSNEKLFF. The V call is TRBV5-4, the J call TRBJ1-4, with no clear D. V was pared by 0 bases and J by 3 bases, with 12 bases between. This CDR3 has 16 residues. In germline, CDR1 is SGHNT, CDR2 YYREEE (reference sequence).

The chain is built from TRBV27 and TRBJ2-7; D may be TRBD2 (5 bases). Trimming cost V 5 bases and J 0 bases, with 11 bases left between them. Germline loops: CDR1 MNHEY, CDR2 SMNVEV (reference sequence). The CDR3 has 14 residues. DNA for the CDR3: TGTGCCAGCAGTAGCGGCGGTAGCTCCTACGAGCAGTACTTC. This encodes CASSSGGSSYEQYF.

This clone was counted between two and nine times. CDR3 sequence (DNA): TGTGCCAGCAGCTTTAACGGGGATTGGAATGAGCAGTTCTTC. This translates into CASSFNGDWNEQFF. This chain joins TRBV11-2 and TRBJ2-1; D is possibly TRBD2 (5 bases). Germline assignment: CDR1 SGHAT and CDR2 FQNNGV. The CDR3 covers 14 residues. V dropped 3 bases and J dropped 7 bases, with 13 bases sitting between them.

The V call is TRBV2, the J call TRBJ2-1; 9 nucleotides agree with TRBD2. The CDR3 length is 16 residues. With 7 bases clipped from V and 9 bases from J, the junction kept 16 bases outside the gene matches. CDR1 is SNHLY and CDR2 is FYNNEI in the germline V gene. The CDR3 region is CASTSERLAGKGEQFF. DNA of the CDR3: TGTGCCAGCACCTCAGAGAGGCTAGCGGGAAAGGGTGAGCAGTTCTTC.

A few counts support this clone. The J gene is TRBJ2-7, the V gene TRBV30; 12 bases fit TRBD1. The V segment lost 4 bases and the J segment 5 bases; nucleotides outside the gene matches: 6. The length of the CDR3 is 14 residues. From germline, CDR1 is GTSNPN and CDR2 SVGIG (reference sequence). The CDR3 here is CAWKRDRGPNEQYF. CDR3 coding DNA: TGTGCCTGGAAGAGGGACAGGGGGCCGAACGAGCAGTACTTC.

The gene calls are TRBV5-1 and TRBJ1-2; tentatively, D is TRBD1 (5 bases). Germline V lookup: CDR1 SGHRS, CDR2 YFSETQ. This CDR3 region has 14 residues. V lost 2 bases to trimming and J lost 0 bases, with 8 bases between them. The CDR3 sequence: CASSFGAANYGYTF. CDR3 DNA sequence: TGCGCCAGCAGCTTCGGGGCAGCTAACTATGGCTACACCTTC.

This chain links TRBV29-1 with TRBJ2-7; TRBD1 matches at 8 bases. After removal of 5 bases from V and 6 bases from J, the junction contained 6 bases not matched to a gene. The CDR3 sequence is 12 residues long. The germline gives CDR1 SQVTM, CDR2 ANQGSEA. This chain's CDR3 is CSVSSDRGEQYF. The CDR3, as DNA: TGCAGCGTTTCGTCAGACAGGGGCGAGCAGTACTTC.

CDR3 DNA: TGCAGTGCCCCCCGGTCCTACGAGCAGTACTTC. The encoded protein is CSAPRSYEQYF. This sequence joins TRBV20-1 and TRBJ2-7; D is undetermined. Germline lookup yields CDR1 DFQATT and CDR2 SNEGSKA (reference sequence). The CDR3 consists of 11 residues. V was cut by 6 bases and J by 1 base, with 7 bases left in between.

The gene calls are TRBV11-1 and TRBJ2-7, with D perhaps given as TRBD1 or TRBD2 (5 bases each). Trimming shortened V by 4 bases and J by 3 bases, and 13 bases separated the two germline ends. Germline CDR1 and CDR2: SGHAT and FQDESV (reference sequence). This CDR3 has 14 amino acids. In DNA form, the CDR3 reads TGTGCCAGCAGCTCCAGGGACGGAATCTACGAGCAGTACTTC. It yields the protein CASSSRDGIYEQYF.

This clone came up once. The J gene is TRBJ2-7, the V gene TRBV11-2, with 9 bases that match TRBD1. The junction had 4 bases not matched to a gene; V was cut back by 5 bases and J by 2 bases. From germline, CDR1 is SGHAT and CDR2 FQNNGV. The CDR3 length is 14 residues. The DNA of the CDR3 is TGTGCCAGCAGCAGCGACAGGGGGGCCTACGAGCAGTACTTC. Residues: CASSSDRGAYEQYF.

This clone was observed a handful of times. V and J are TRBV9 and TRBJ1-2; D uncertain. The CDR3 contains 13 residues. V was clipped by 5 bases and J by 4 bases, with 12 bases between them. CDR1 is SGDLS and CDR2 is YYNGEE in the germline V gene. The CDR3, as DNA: TGTGCCAGCAGTGGCAGAGGGTCCTATGGCTACACCTTC. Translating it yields CASSGRGSYGYTF.

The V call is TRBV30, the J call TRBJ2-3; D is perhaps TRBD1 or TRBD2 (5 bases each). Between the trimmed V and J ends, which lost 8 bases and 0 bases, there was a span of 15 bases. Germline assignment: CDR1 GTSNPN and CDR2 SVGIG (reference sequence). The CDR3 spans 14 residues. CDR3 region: CARNRDGSTDTQYF. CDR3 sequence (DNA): TGTGCCAGAAACCGGGACGGCAGCACAGATACGCAGTATTTT.

For the CDR3, the DNA is TGTGCCTGGACAGGACTAGCCAAAAACATTCAGTACTTC. Its translation is CAWTGLAKNIQYF. The chain is built from TRBV30 and TRBJ2-4, with D tentatively TRBD2 (5 bases). V lost 4 bases, J lost 0 bases, and 7 bases lay in between. CDR3 length: 13 amino acids. Per the germline V gene, CDR1 is GTSNPN and CDR2 is SVGIG (reference sequence).